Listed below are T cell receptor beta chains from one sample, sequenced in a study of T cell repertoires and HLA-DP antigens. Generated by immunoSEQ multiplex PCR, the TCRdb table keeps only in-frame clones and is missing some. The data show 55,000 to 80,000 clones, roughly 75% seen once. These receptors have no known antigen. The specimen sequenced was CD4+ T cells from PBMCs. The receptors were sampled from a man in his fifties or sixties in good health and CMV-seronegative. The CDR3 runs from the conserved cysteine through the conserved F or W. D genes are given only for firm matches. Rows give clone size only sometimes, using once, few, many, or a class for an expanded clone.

TGTGCCAGCAGTGAGGCAGGGGTGGGCTACACCTTC	CASSEAGVGYTF	TRBJ1-2	-	-	TRBV11-2
TGTGCCAGCTCAAGTCTCGGGAATACGCAGTATTTT	CASSSLGNTQYF	TRBJ2-3	-	-	TRBV6-1
TGTGCCAGCAGCAGGGTAGCGGGAGCCCAAGAGACCCAGTACTTC	CASSRVAGAQETQYF	TRBJ2-5	-	TRBD2	TRBV7-2
TGCGCCAGCAGCGTCACTAGCGGGGGATACGAGCAGTACTTC	CASSVTSGGYEQYF	TRBJ2-7	few	TRBD2	TRBV5-1
TGTGCCAGCAGTTTTTCAACGAGGTGGGGTGAGCAGTTCTTC	CASSFSTRWGEQFF	TRBJ2-1	few	-	TRBV28
TGTGCCAGCAGCCTACGTGCCGGGGGGTATTACAATGAGCAGTTCTTC	CASSLRAGGYYNEQFF	TRBJ2-1	-	TRBD2	TRBV11-3
TGTGCCAGTACCCGACAGGGCTCTTTAGGATCACCCCTCCACTTT	CASTRQGSLGSPLHF	TRBJ1-6	-	TRBD1	TRBV19
TGTGCCATCAGTGGGGGACCCGGAGCGGAAGAAGCTTTCTTT	CAISGGPGAEEAFF	TRBJ1-1	once	-	TRBV10-3
TGTGCCAGCAGTGAACGGGTCTTACAGATAACAGATACGCAGTATTTT	CASSERVLQITDTQYF	TRBJ2-3	-	-	TRBV6-1
TGTGCCAGCAGCTTAGCGGTAGGAAGTCAGTTCGAGACCCAGTACTTC	CASSLAVGSQFETQYF	TRBJ2-5	-	-	TRBV7-9
TGTGCCAGCAGCCCACTAAGGGAGATCGGCTACACCTTC	CASSPLREIGYTF	TRBJ1-2	-	-	TRBV7-2
TGTGCCAGCAGCCCAGGGACAGGGGCCTACGAGCAGTACTTC	CASSPGTGAYEQYF	TRBJ2-7	-	TRBD1	TRBV5-6
TGTGCCAGCAGCTTAGGGTCGGCTGGAAACACCATATATTTT	CASSLGSAGNTIYF	TRBJ1-3	-	-	TRBV11-3
TGTGCCAGTTCCGGGGGGGGTGGTCAGCCCCAGCATTTT	CASSGGGGQPQHF	TRBJ1-5	-	-	TRBV19
TGCGCCAGCGGAGGTGGGAGGGCAAAGGACTATGGCTACACCTTC	CASGGGRAKDYGYTF	TRBJ1-2	-	-	TRBV10-2
TGCGCCAGCAGCCCGGACACGTTAAACACTGAAGCTTTCTTT	CASSPDTLNTEAFF	TRBJ1-1	-	-	TRBV5-1
TGTGCCAGCAGCCCGCGGGGGGGAATGGGATATGGCTACACCTTC	CASSPRGGMGYGYTF	TRBJ1-2	-	-	TRBV9
TGCGCCAGCAGCGCCCGAGGGGGCACTGAAGCTTTCTTT	CASSARGGTEAFF	TRBJ1-1	-	-	TRBV4-3
TGTGCCAGCAGCGCTCGCAGCCGAGTCAGCACAGATACGCAGTATTTT	CASSARSRVSTDTQYF	TRBJ2-3	-	-	TRBV2
TGTGCCAGCACCCCCAGCCGGGGGAAGGGCTACACCTTC	CASTPSRGKGYTF	TRBJ1-2	-	-	TRBV2
TGTGCCTGGGGACAGGGGAGGAATAATTCACCCCTCCACTTT	CAWGQGRNNSPLHF	TRBJ1-6	once	TRBD1	TRBV30
TGTGCCAGCAGCTCGAGGGGGCAGACCGGGGAGCTGTTTTTT	CASSSRGQTGELFF	TRBJ2-2	once	TRBD1	TRBV7-6
TGTGCCAGCAGGAGGGGGGCGAATGAAAAACTGTTTTTT	CASRRGANEKLFF	TRBJ1-4	once	-	TRBV7-2